The 21 T cell receptor beta chains below were found in one sample sequenced in a study of control samples from healthy donors and cancer patients. The table came from immunoSEQ multiplex PCR; TCRdb's copy has only in-frame clones and leaves some out. This sample carries about 88,000 clones, over 85% of them seen once, and the ten largest clones take 8%. Specimen: blood. The origin of the receptors is a man aged 18 to 30 in good health.

The chain recombines TRBV13 with TRBJ1-5; possibly TRBD1 for D (5 bases). V lost 2 bases to trimming and J lost 5 bases, with 13 bases between them. Germline values: CDR1 PRHDT, CDR2 FYEKMQ (reference sequence). The CDR3 is made up of 15 amino acids. The CDR3 DNA reads TGTGCCAGCAGCTTATCTGCGGGGCCAGATCAGCCCCAGCATTTT. Translation gives CASSLSAGPDQPQHF.

Of note for this clone: A junction end diverges from the germline sequence, so it may reflect a read error. The V and J genes are TRBV2 and TRBJ1-5; D might be TRBD1 (6 bases). CDR1 is SNHLY, CDR2 FYNNEI, per germline. The CDR3 is 12 amino acids. The DNA for the CDR3 is TGTGCCAGCAGGGACAGCAAGCAGCCCCAGCATTTT. Residues: CASRDSKQPQHF.

The chain has TRBV6-6 and TRBJ1-1; D uncertain. This CDR3 is 15 amino acids long. The ends were cut back, 5 bases at V and 0 bases at J, with 13 bases in the middle. The germline V gene encodes CDR1 MNHNY and CDR2 SVGAGI (reference sequence). The CDR3 DNA is TGTGCCAGCAGTCTACAGTATAACATGAACACTGAAGCTTTCTTT. Translated, it gives CASSLQYNMNTEAFF.

The chain links TRBV5-5 to TRBJ2-1; the match to TRBD2 covers 9 bases. V gave up 2 bases and J gave up 10 bases; unmatched junction bases: 13. The CDR3 sequence is 16 residues long. CDR1 SGHKS and CDR2 YYEKEE come from the germline V gene (reference sequence). In DNA form, the CDR3 reads TGTGCCAGCAGCTTTACGAGGGTAGCGGGAGCTACCGAGCAGTTCTTC. It encodes CASSFTRVAGATEQFF.

V and J are TRBV7-8 and TRBJ2-7; no clear D gene. Germline V lookup: CDR1 SGHVS, CDR2 FQNEAQ. CDR3 length: 11 residues. With 5 bases removed from V and 6 bases from J, the gap between germline ends came to 8 bases. The CDR3 protein is CASSPSFEQYF. CDR3 coding DNA: TGTGCCAGCAGCCCCAGCTTCGAGCAGTACTTC. Based on the CDR3 plus reference TRBV7-8 and TRBJ2-7, the full variable domain is GAGVSQSPRYKVAKRGQDVALRCDPISGHVSLFWYQQALGQGPEFLTYFQNEAQLDKSGLPSDRFFAERPEGSVSTLKIQRTQQEDSAVYLCASSPSFEQYFGPGTRLTVT.

The chain carries TRBV6-5 and TRBJ1-4; 10 bases are shared with TRBD1. CDR3 size: 14 residues. CDR1 MNHEY and CDR2 SVGAGI come from the germline V gene. V shed 6 bases and J 8 bases; nucleotides not matched to a gene: 6. DNA of the CDR3: TGTGCCAGCAGAGACAGGGGGCGAGGGGAAAAACTGTTTTTT. As protein: CASRDRGRGEKLFF.

This clone has only one observation. CDR3 sequence (DNA): TGTGCCAGCAGTGAGAGGGGGGTTTCCTACGAGCAGTACTTC. Translating it yields CASSERGVSYEQYF. The V call is TRBV25-1, the J call TRBJ2-7; D may be TRBD1 or TRBD2 (6 bases each). CDR1 is MGHDK, CDR2 SYGVNS, per germline. Trimming stripped 3 bases from V and 1 base from J, with 10 bases between. The CDR3 has 14 amino acids.

The genes are TRBV19 and TRBJ2-1; possible D gene TRBD2, 5 bases. V was clipped by 1 base and J by 6 bases, with 19 bases between them. The CDR3 loop spans 17 amino acids. Germline V gene lookup returns CDR1 LNHDA and CDR2 SQIVND (reference sequence). In nucleotides, the CDR3 is TGTGCCAGTAGTATAGGCCTAGCTGATGGAGAACCCAATGAGCAGTTCTTC. Translation gives CASSIGLADGEPNEQFF.

This clone was detected only once. This chain joins TRBV5-4 and TRBJ1-3, with D unclear. The CDR3 extends over 14 amino acids. V was pared by 2 bases and J by 4 bases, with 10 bases between. Germline V gene data show CDR1 as SGHNT and CDR2 as YYREEE (reference sequence). CDR3 loop: CASSFRGGGNTIYF. In nucleotides, the CDR3 is TGTGCCAGCAGCTTCCGGGGAGGCGGAAACACCATATATTTT.

The V gene is TRBV6-5, the J gene TRBJ2-6; D ambiguous. Germline V gene lookup returns CDR1 MNHEY and CDR2 SVGAGI. CDR3 size: 11 residues. V gave up 10 bases and J gave up 4 bases, with 5 bases separating them. The CDR3 nucleotides are TGTGCCACCCAGGGGGCCAACGTCCTGACTTTC. This gives the protein CATQGANVLTF.

The V and J genes are TRBV7-2 and TRBJ2-3; D perhaps matches TRBD1 (5 bases). Germline V gene sequence: CDR1 SGHTA, CDR2 FQGNSA. V lost 6 bases, J lost 6 bases, and 16 bases lay in between. The CDR3 extends over 14 amino acids. CDR3 sequence reads: CASRQVQVEDTQYF. CDR3 coding DNA: TGTGCCAGCAGACAGGTTCAGGTAGAGGATACGCAGTATTTT.

This sequence joins TRBV5-1 and TRBJ2-3; TRBD1 or TRBD2 may be the D gene (5 bases each). This CDR3 contains 14 residues. The V gene lost 0 bases and the J gene lost 6 bases, with 11 bases spanning the gap. Germline V CDR1 and CDR2: SGHRS, YFSETQ. In DNA form, the CDR3 reads TGCGCCAGCAGCTTGGCCGGGACCTCCGATACGCAGTATTTT. Amino acids: CASSLAGTSDTQYF. Full variable domain (remainder filled in from reference TRBV5-1 and TRBJ2-3): KAGVTQTPRYLIKTRGQQVTLSCSPISGHRSVSWYQQTPGQGLQFLFEYFSETQRNKGNFPGRFSGRQFSNSRSEMNVSTLELGDSALYLCASSLAGTSDTQYFGPGTRLTVL.

The V and J genes are TRBV29-1 and TRBJ2-3; D tentatively fits TRBD1 or TRBD2 (5 bases each). This CDR3 is 13 amino acids long. Trimming took off 7 bases at V and 0 bases at J, with 11 bases between the two ends. CDR1 and CDR2 (germline): SQVTM, ANQGSEA. CDR3 nucleotides: TGCAGCGGGGGCCGGGACAGCACAGATACGCAGTATTTT. This gives the protein CSGGRDSTDTQYF.

This rearrangement joins TRBV28 to TRBJ1-4, with D possibly TRBD1 on 6 matching bases. The CDR3 loop spans 15 amino acids. V was clipped by 4 bases and J by 0 bases, with 9 bases between them. Germline CDR1 and CDR2: MDHEN and SYDVKM. CDR3 amino acids: CASSSAGATNEKLFF. The CDR3 DNA follows: TGTGCCAGCAGTTCCGCAGGGGCAACTAATGAAAAACTGTTTTTT.

This chain uses TRBV6-5 with TRBJ1-6, with a weak D call TRBD1 (6 bases). The length of the CDR3 is 16 residues. Trimming cost V 4 bases and J 8 bases, with 18 bases left between them. The germline gives CDR1 MNHEY, CDR2 SVGAGI. The CDR3 DNA is TGTGCCAGCAGTTTCCGATCCACAGGGAGCGATTCACCCCTCCACTTT. Its translation: CASSFRSTGSDSPLHF.

This clone was counted a few times. The rearrangement links TRBV12-3 or TRBV12-4 to TRBJ1-1; no reliable D call. Trimming took off 6 bases at V and 11 bases at J, with 16 bases between the two ends. This CDR3 region has 12 residues. The CDR3: CASRETRVMAFF. The CDR3 coding sequence is TGTGCCAGCAGGGAGACGAGGGTTATGGCTTTCTTT.

The V call is TRBV14, the J call TRBJ1-5; possibly TRBD1 for D (5 bases). This CDR3 contains 17 residues. V shed 0 bases and J shed 0 bases, with 12 bases lying between them. Germline CDR1 and CDR2: SGHDN and FVKESK. The CDR3 loop is CASSQDEGNYSNQPQHF. For the CDR3, the DNA is TGTGCCAGCAGCCAAGATGAGGGGAATTATAGCAATCAGCCCCAGCATTTT.

The rearrangement joins TRBV7-2 to TRBJ2-1; weak D call: TRBD2 (5 bases). The CDR3 runs 14 residues. CDR1 is SGHTA, CDR2 FQGNSA, per germline. Trimming removed 3 bases from V and 0 bases from J, with 6 bases in between. The DNA for the CDR3 is TGTGCCAGCAGCTTGGGGAGCTCCTACAATGAGCAGTTCTTC. Residues: CASSLGSSYNEQFF.

V usage is TRBV25-1 and J usage is TRBJ1-1; 10 nucleotides line up with TRBD1. V lost 8 bases, J lost 1 base, and 13 bases stayed unmatched. This CDR3 has 17 residues. In germline, CDR1 is MGHDK, CDR2 SYGVNS. The CDR3 region is CASLWTRDRGPNTEAFF. Written as DNA, the CDR3 is TGTGCCAGCCTGTGGACGCGGGACAGGGGCCCGAACACTGAAGCTTTCTTT.

Details on this clone: Additional DNA sequences in this sample encode the identical CDR3. This rearrangement joins TRBV7-9 to TRBJ2-5; D is perhaps TRBD1 or TRBD2 (6 bases each). In germline, CDR1 is SEHNR, CDR2 FQNEAQ (reference sequence). V dropped 6 bases and J dropped 4 bases, with 12 bases sitting between them. This CDR3 is built from 13 residues. The CDR3 sequence is CASSLEGGETQYF. The CDR3 DNA follows: TGTGCCAGCAGTCTCGAGGGGGGAGAGACCCAGTACTTC.

The chain couples TRBV14 to TRBJ1-1; a possible D gene is TRBD1 (5 bases). Germline CDR1 SGHDN, CDR2 FVKESK. The CDR3 extends over 16 amino acids. Trimming cost V 3 bases and J 11 bases, with 25 bases left between them. Written as DNA, the CDR3 is TGTGCCAGCAGCCATCTAACAGGAAGGGTTCAACCTGGGGCTTTCTTT. Amino acids: CASSHLTGRVQPGAFF.